A selection of T cell receptor beta chains follows, all from one sample in a study of blood T cell repertoires in COVID-19. The data were produced by immunoSEQ multiplex PCR, yet TCRdb's version contains in-frame clones alone and is incomplete. The table lists 250,000 to 350,000 clones, around 87% of them singletons. The material sequenced was peripheral blood. The receptors originated from a woman between 45 and 60 years old who had recovered from COVID-19. Each CDR3 is given with its conserved first and last residue. The D gene is left open where the match is weak. Size values are once, few and many counts, or a class for expanded clones, and some rows have none.

V gene	D gene	clone size	J gene	CDR3 DNA	CDR3 protein
TRBV6-2/TRBV6-3	TRBD1	NA	TRBJ2-7	TGTGCCAGCAGTGGGACAGGGGTTGGGGAGCAGTACTTC	CASSGTGVGEQYF
TRBV7-2	TRBD2	NA	TRBJ2-7	TGTGCCAGCAGCTCCAGGACTAGCGGAGCCTACGAGCAGTACTTC	CASSSRTSGAYEQYF
TRBV18	NA	NA	TRBJ1-3	TGTGCCAGCTCACCACCGACGACGGGTGGAAACACCATATATTTT	CASSPPTTGGNTIYF
TRBV27	NA	NA	TRBJ2-3	TGTGCCAGCAGCCTTGGCGGTACGCAGTATTTT	CASSLGGTQYF
TRBV6-2/TRBV6-3	NA	NA	TRBJ1-3	TGTGCCAGCAGTCGACTGTCCTCTGGAAACACCATATATTTT	CASSRLSSGNTIYF
TRBV4-1	TRBD1	once	TRBJ2-7	TGCGCCAGCAGCCAAGGGGACAGGGGCTACGAGCAGTACTTC	CASSQGDRGYEQYF
TRBV5-1	NA	NA	TRBJ2-7	TGCGCCAGCAGCTGGGCGGGAAATTATAACTACGAGCAGTACTTC	CASSWAGNYNYEQYF
TRBV2	NA	NA	TRBJ2-7	TGTGCCAGCAGTCTAGCAACTGGGGAGCAGTACTTC	CASSLATGEQYF
TRBV5-1	NA	NA	TRBJ1-2	TGCGCCAGCGGGCCAGGCAACTACTATGGCTACACCTTC	CASGPGNYYGYTF
TRBV5-1	NA	NA	TRBJ2-7	TGCGCCAGCAGCTGGATCGGCGGGGTTGATACCTACGAGCAGTACTTC	CASSWIGGVDTYEQYF
TRBV28	TRBD1	once	TRBJ2-7	TGTGCCAGTCTACCCACGGGACAGGTCCTCTACGAGCAGTACTTC	CASLPTGQVLYEQYF
TRBV30	NA	NA	TRBJ2-5	TGTGCCTGGAGTGTCGTAGCCCAAGAGACCCAGTACTTC	CAWSVVAQETQYF
TRBV18	NA	NA	TRBJ2-5	TGTGCCAGCTCACCAGCAGGGGATGGAGAGACCCAGTACTTC	CASSPAGDGETQYF
TRBV2	TRBD1	NA	TRBJ1-1	TGTGCCAGCAGTGGGATCAGGGGGCGAGGTGAAGCTTTCTTT	CASSGIRGRGEAFF
TRBV19	TRBD1	once	TRBJ1-5	TGTGCCAGTACCTCCGATCAGGGGGGTTGGAATCAGCCCCAGCATTTT	CASTSDQGGWNQPQHF
TRBV9	TRBD1	once	TRBJ2-5	TGTGCCAGCAGCGGTCCTCGGACAGGGGGCGAGACCCAGTACTTC	CASSGPRTGGETQYF
TRBV28	NA	NA	TRBJ1-2	TGTGCCAGCAGTTTGTCCGCCCACTTTAACTATGGCTACACCTTC	CASSLSAHFNYGYTF
TRBV7-2	NA	NA	TRBJ1-4	TGTGCCAGCAGCACCCTACCACCAGGTGAAAAACTGTTTTTT	CASSTLPPGEKLFF
TRBV19	TRBD1	NA	TRBJ2-2	TGTGCCAGTAGTACTCGGACAGGGTCAAATCCCGGGGAGCTGTTTTTT	CASSTRTGSNPGELFF
TRBV27	NA	NA	TRBJ2-2	TGTGCCAGCAGTCCGTTCGGGGGGCTCGTGGCCGGGGAGCTGTTTTTT	CASSPFGGLVAGELFF
TRBV4-3	TRBD1	NA	TRBJ2-5	TGCGCCAGCAGCCAAGACTTGCGAGACAGGGAAGAGACCCAGTACTTC	CASSQDLRDREETQYF
TRBV28	TRBD1	few	TRBJ1-5	TGTGCCAGCACTCACAGGGGACGGAGCAATCAGCCCCAGCATTTT	CASTHRGRSNQPQHF
TRBV28	NA	NA	TRBJ1-5	TGTGCCAGCAGTTCCCCGCAGCCCCAGCATTTT	CASSSPQPQHF
TRBV6-1	TRBD1	NA	TRBJ1-1	TGTGCCAGCAGTGAGGGACAGCAGAACACTGAAGCTTTCTTT	CASSEGQQNTEAFF
TRBV9	NA	NA	TRBJ1-5	TGTGCCAGCAGCGTAGGTCCCGGGAGCAATCAGCCCCAGCATTTT	CASSVGPGSNQPQHF
TRBV19	TRBD2	NA	TRBJ2-1	TGTGCCAGTAGTTCCCGGTTAGCGGGAGGGCTGGATGAGCAGTTCTTC	CASSSRLAGGLDEQFF
TRBV9	TRBD1	NA	TRBJ2-2	TGTGCCAGCAGCTCACAGGGGGCGATATTCGGGGAGCTGTTTTTT	CASSSQGAIFGELFF
TRBV10-1	TRBD1	NA	TRBJ1-2	TGCGCCAGCAGTCGCGACAGGGGGGCCGGCTACACCTTC	CASSRDRGAGYTF
TRBV19	NA	NA	TRBJ2-5	TGTGCCAGTAGTGGATCGACCAGGGGTTTACAAGAGACCCAGTACTTC	CASSGSTRGLQETQYF
TRBV28	NA	NA	TRBJ2-2	TGTGCCAGCAGTCCCCGGGGGTATATCGGCGTCGATTCCGCCGGGGAGCTGTTTTTT	CASSPRGYIGVDSAGELFF
TRBV2	TRBD2	NA	TRBJ2-1	TGTGCCAGCAGTGAAGGGGCTAGCGGATACAATGAGCAGTTCTTC	CASSEGASGYNEQFF
TRBV7-9	TRBD2	NA	TRBJ2-4	TGTGCCAGCAGCCCGCTAGGCGGGAGGGCCGGGGGCATTCAGTACTTC	CASSPLGGRAGGIQYF
TRBV28	TRBD2	NA	TRBJ2-7	TGTGCCAGCGACCCGGGACTAGCGGGAGCCTCCTACGAGCAGTACTTC	CASDPGLAGASYEQYF
TRBV6-5	TRBD1	NA	TRBJ1-6	TGTGCCAGCTCAGTGGGACAGGGAAATAATTCACCCCTCCACTTT	CASSVGQGNNSPLHF
TRBV18	NA	NA	TRBJ1-1	TGTGCCAGCGACGGTGGAGGTTCGCGGAACACTGAAGCTTTCTTT	CASDGGGSRNTEAFF
TRBV7-8	NA	NA	TRBJ2-5	TGTGCCAGCAGCCCGCGACAGGCCATGGGGGAGACCCAGTACTTC	CASSPRQAMGETQYF
TRBV29-1	NA	once	TRBJ2-1	TGCAGCGTTGTTAAAACGGGGGGCCCCACCGAAGAGCAGTTCTTC	CSVVKTGGPTEEQFF
TRBV3-1/TRBV3-2	NA	NA	TRBJ2-1	TGTGCCAGCAGCCAAGGGGGGGACAGCTACAATGAGCAGTTCTTC	CASSQGGDSYNEQFF
TRBV2	NA	NA	TRBJ2-5	TGTGCCAGCACTAGACGAGGACAAGAGACCCAGTACTTC	CASTRRGQETQYF
TRBV10-3	NA	once	TRBJ1-5	TGTGCCATCAGTGAGTCGCGCAGGGAGGGACAGCCCCAGCATTTT	CAISESRREGQPQHF
TRBV2	NA	NA	TRBJ1-1	TGTGCCAGCAGTGCAGGCGGCGGAGGCACTGAAGCTTTCTTT	CASSAGGGGTEAFF
TRBV30	NA	few	TRBJ1-1	TGTGCCTGCCTACCCCTGGGCCTGAGAACTGAAGCTTTCTTT	CACLPLGLRTEAFF
TRBV19	NA	NA	TRBJ1-5	TGTGCCAGTAGCCCGACAGACTGGGATCAGCCCCAGCATTTT	CASSPTDWDQPQHF
TRBV3-1/TRBV3-2	TRBD1	NA	TRBJ1-2	TGTGCCAGCAGCCAAGCGGACAGGAGACACTATGGCTACACCTTC	CASSQADRRHYGYTF
TRBV7-9	NA	once	TRBJ1-1	TGTGCCAGCAGCAAGGGACAATTCACTGAAGCTTTCTTT	CASSKGQFTEAFF
TRBV4-3	NA	NA	TRBJ2-5	TGCGCCAGCAGCTTTTCCGGTTCGTACCAAGAGACCCAGTACTTC	CASSFSGSYQETQYF
TRBV5-6	TRBD2	NA	TRBJ2-1	TGTGCCAGCAGCTTGGATCGAGGTAGCGGGACCTACAATGAGCAGTTCTTC	CASSLDRGSGTYNEQFF
TRBV29-1	TRBD1	NA	TRBJ1-1	TGCAGCGTTTGGGACAGGGGGCGTGAAGCTTTCTTT	CSVWDRGREAFF
TRBV2	NA	NA	TRBJ1-2	TGTGCCAGCAGGAAGGGGGGGAACAACTATGGCTACACCTTC	CASRKGGNNYGYTF
TRBV18	NA	NA	TRBJ1-5	TGTGCCAGCTCACCGGAGGTCAATCAGCCCCAGCATTTT	CASSPEVNQPQHF
TRBV28	NA	NA	TRBJ1-1	TGTGCCAGCAGGCCAAAATCCCTTCTTGTGGGGGCCAGACGGGGAGCTTTCTTT	CASRPKSLLVGARRGAFF
TRBV19	TRBD1	NA	TRBJ1-2	TGTGCCAGCCGGGACAGAAGTCTTTGGGGTGGCTACACCTTC	CASRDRSLWGGYTF
TRBV5-6	NA	NA	TRBJ2-2	TGTGCCAGCAGCTTGGATCCAGAGGCGAACACCGGGGAGCTGTTTTTT	CASSLDPEANTGELFF
TRBV18	TRBD2	NA	TRBJ2-3	TGTGCCAGCTCTTCAAGACTAGCGGGAGCTCATAAGGGACGAGATACGCAGTATTTT	CASSSRLAGAHKGRDTQYF
TRBV9	TRBD2	once	TRBJ2-3	TGTGCCAGCAGCAAATCTAGCGGGGGGAGCACAGATACGCAGTATTTT	CASSKSSGGSTDTQYF
TRBV6-2/TRBV6-3	TRBD1	NA	TRBJ1-5	TGTGCCAGCAGTACCAGACAGGGGCCTAGCAATCAGCCCCAGCATTTT	CASSTRQGPSNQPQHF